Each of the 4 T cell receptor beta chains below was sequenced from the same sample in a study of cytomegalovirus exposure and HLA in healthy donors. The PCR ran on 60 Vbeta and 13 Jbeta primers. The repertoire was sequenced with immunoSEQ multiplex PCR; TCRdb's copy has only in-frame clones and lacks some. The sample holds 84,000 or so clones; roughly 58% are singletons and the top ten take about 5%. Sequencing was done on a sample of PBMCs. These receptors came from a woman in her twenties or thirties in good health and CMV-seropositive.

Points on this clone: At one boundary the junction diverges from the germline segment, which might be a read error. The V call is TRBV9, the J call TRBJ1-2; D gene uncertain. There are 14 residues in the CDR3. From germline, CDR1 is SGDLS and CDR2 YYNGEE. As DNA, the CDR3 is TGTGCCAGCAGCGTCGACCCAGATGACTATGGCTACCCCTTC. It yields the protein CASSVDPDDYGYPF.

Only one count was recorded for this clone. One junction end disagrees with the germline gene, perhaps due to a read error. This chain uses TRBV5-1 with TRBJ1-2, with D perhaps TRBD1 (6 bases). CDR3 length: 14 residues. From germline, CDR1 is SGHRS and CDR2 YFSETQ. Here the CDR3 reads CASSVPGQNYGYPF. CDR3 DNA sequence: TGCGCCAGCAGCGTACCGGGACAAAACTATGGCTACCCCTTC.

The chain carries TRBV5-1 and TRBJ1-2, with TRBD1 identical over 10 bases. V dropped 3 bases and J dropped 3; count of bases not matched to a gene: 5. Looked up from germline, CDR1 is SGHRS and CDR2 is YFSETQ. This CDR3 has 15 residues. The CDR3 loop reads CASSSTGGAYYGYTF. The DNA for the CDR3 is TGCGCCAGCAGCTCGACAGGGGGCGCTTACTATGGCTACACCTTC. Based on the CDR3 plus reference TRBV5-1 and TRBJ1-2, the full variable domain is KAGVTQTPRYLIKTRGQQVTLSCSPISGHRSVSWYQQTPGQGLQFLFEYFSETQRNKGNFPGRFSGRQFSNSRSEMNVSTLELGDSALYLCASSSTGGAYYGYTFGSGTRLTVV.

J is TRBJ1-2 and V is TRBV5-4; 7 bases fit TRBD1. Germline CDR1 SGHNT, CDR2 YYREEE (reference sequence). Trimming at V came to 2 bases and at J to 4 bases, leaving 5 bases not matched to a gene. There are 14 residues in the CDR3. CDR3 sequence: CASSFTGAGYGYTF. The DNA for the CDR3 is TGTGCCAGCAGCTTCACAGGGGCCGGCTATGGCTACACCTTC.